Detailed here is one TCR beta chain. This clone has only a few counts. Its antigen target is currently unknown. The input lacks base qualities; no much larger clone sits a single base away. The cohort consisted of hundreds of healthy bone marrow donors. All cohort members were sampled while nominally healthy, although unrecorded immune exposures were likely present. The donor tested CMV seronegative, placing the donor among the 350 to 400 seronegative members of the cohort. A peripheral blood sample was provided by each donor, and peripheral blood mononuclear cells were used for TCR beta sequencing. The Qiagen DNeasy Blood Extraction Kit was used to extract genomic DNA from the blood cell samples. The sample belongs to a study of cytomegalovirus exposure and HLA in healthy donors (dated by TCRdb to the late 2010s). Regarding the study in general: In an earlier analysis of about 560 of the donors, about 260 Gb of sequence data and 90 million to 130 million unique TCR beta sequences from 150 million to 200 million T cells were reported. Alongside the repertoire data, information on donor age, sex, ethnicity and CMV serostatus was compiled. The aim of the study was to test whether cataloging public T cell receptors could identify signatures of past pathogen exposure. Roughly 5 DR-DQ haplotypes were treated as single units for association and clustering because of strong linkage in the cohort. Rather than drawing on any new phenotypic data, the later analysis identified candidate immune exposures from TCR beta sequences and the way those sequences occurred across donors. An earlier analysis of 500 to 650 of the donors applied high-throughput TCR beta sequencing to assess whether each TCR beta V gene segment acted as functional or pseudogenic. HLA typing included class I and class II loci at four-digit resolution. On average, over 200,000 unique TCR beta nucleotide sequences were sequenced per donor among fewer than 500 genotyped donors of the cohort, with roughly 18% of those sequences being non-productive. Every repertoire in the discovery cohort had been generated on one and the same sequencing platform. Among the roughly 410 genotyped donors, around 81% belonged to the genetic ancestry cluster associated with self-reported Caucasian donors. The T cell repertoires of several hundred subjects were profiled by immunosequencing and related to cytomegalovirus serostatus. A later genetic analysis took genome-wide SNP genotypes for about three fifths of the 666 donors and used that subset as a discovery cohort. A separate validation cohort of roughly 130 different subjects was used in addition to the 666-subject first cohort. A later analysis re-analyzed previously published TCR beta repertoires from 500 to 700 donors and added high-resolution HLA genotyping to study TCR occurrence patterns. An early release covering around 630 HLA-typed donors comprised around 300 gigabases of sequencing data and tens of millions of unique TCR sequences. To predict cytomegalovirus infection status, the study combined high-throughput TCR immunosequencing, statistical association of individual TCRs with disease status, and machine learning. Typing coverage varied by locus: roughly 629-630 donors for A, B, C, DRB1 and DQB1; approximately 500 for DQA1; more than 600 for DPA1; 400 to 480 for DPB1. On the study overall, not on this receptor specifically: A later genetic analysis associated a missense DCLRE1C variant with V-gene and J-gene trimming of TCR beta chains, and an independent cohort replicated the association. Some IMGT-functional V segments, including TRBV6-2 and TRBV6-3, could not be distinguished by the 87-base-pair reads and were therefore excluded. In this cohort, only TCR beta chains were sequenced, and detectable features were limited by the absence of alpha or paired-chain data. In vitro tests confirmed that a few of the cytomegalovirus-associated TCR beta chains recognize cytomegalovirus antigens. A further reported finding was that TCR beta sequences accurately predicted the HLA-A and HLA-B alleles for most subjects in the first cohort. In a later genetic analysis, fewer N-insertions in productive TCRs were reported among donors in an Asian-associated ancestry cluster than the approximately 670-donor mean. When HLA alleles, especially DR and DQ, strongly co-occurred, attributing TCR associations to individual alleles was difficult. An earlier analysis of approximately 600 of the donors showed that most TCR beta V segments appeared in productive rearrangements either about 87% or about 30% of the time, which broadly matched IMGT annotations. The only immune exposure information available for the cohort was CMV serostatus. Most TCR sequences were observed very rarely across donors, whereas some public TCRs were present in many individuals. According to a later analysis, most CMV-associated TCR beta chains appeared to be HLA-restricted, and the HLA associations seemed to be driven largely by CMV exposure. A cluster of highly shared sequence variants was judged likely to represent a technical artifact of the sequencing pipeline. A later analysis found that HLA-associated TCR beta chains were more clonally expanded and had lower generation probabilities than equally common non-associated chains. The authors suggested that the approach could potentially be extended to other disease states and immunological phenotypes. The presence/absence analyses assumed that sequencing depth was roughly uniform across donors, and that assumption may not be true. The classifier was reported to diagnose cytomegalovirus status with high specificity and sensitivity in both the original and validation cohorts. A later analysis reported that several top co-occurrence clusters appeared linked to parvovirus B19, influenza, CMV and Epstein-Barr virus. The earlier analysis of some 540 of the donors excluded 15 to 20 rarely observed V segments, including chromosome 9 orphons, because counts were too low. The study listed approximately 150 TCR beta chains as associated with cytomegalovirus. Linkage disequilibrium might explain the correlated functional status among segregating V segments, but an unknown experimental factor could not be ruled out. According to a later analysis, TCR association rates differed among HLA loci, with DRB1 alleles showing the most associated TCRs and HLA-C alleles showing the fewest. Because HLA typing was missing for some donors at each locus, association tests included only the typed subset. In a later analysis, some 17,000 TCR beta sequences were associated with specific HLA alleles at a false discovery rate of 0.05.

Measured from the cysteine to the phenylalanine, the CDR3 is 15 residues long. The DNA shown is the 45-base CDR3, in frame from base 1. The library was prepared using the immunoSEQ multiplex PCR assay. For the multiplex PCR, a mixture combining 60 forward primers for TCR Vbeta segments and 13 reverse primers for TCR Jbeta segments was used. The CDR3 region of rearranged TCR beta genes was amplified from genomic DNA with a multiplex PCR assay. The Illumina HiSeq System was used to sequence the amplified TCR beta libraries as 87-base-pair reads. On the authors' methods: Across the 670 or so repertoires, a later analysis counted around 80 million unique TCR beta chains, 9 million to 14 million of which were shared by at least two donors. A nearest-neighbor algorithm error-corrected the raw reads and collapsed the reads into unique sequences, merging closely related sequences to remove PCR and sequencing errors. To assign V, D and J gene segments, CDR3 sequences were aligned to IMGT reference sequences. For a sequence to be retained, a match of at least six nucleotides to both a V gene segment and a J gene segment was required. A rearrangement counted as productive if the CDR3 had no stop codons and remained in frame with V and J, and every other rearrangement counted as non-productive. CDR3 was defined according to IMGT convention as the region running from the second conserved V-encoded cysteine to the conserved J-encoded phenylalanine. The earlier analysis of about 610 of the donors excluded any sequence lacking an unambiguous match to a single V gene segment. An earlier analysis of 500 to 700 of the donors classified V segments as functional when productive rearrangements were above 56.7% and as segregating when the standard deviation between donors was above 5%. A statistical classification framework was built to diagnose cytomegalovirus status from the catalog of TCR beta chain sequences. V and J gene assignment, in a later analysis, came from comparing TCR nucleotide sequences with IMGT/GENE-DB human TR gene sequences. The TCRdist pipeline was used in a later analysis to assign CDR3 sequences and most-parsimonious VDJ recombination scenarios. A later analysis defined each TCR beta chain by its CDR3 amino acid sequence plus V-gene family, and excluded reads lacking a unique V-gene family. A later analysis removed 500 to 650 highly shared, low-generation-probability nucleotide sequences to deal with suspected cross-contamination and a sequencing artifact. In a later analysis, a clonal expansion index for each public chain was calculated from normalized within-repertoire ranks of inferred template counts. In a later analysis, generation probabilities were computed using a VDJ recombination model fitted to out-of-frame rearrangements, and the results were checked against IGoR. In a later analysis, hypergeometric tests were used to score TCR-TCR, TCR-HLA and TCR-CMV co-occurrence, with a repertoire-size bias correction applied to TCR pairs. In a later analysis, false discovery rates were estimated by permuting HLA or CMV assignments 20 times. A later analysis grouped co-occurring TCRs with DBSCAN, adding TCRdist sequence similarity when clustering within HLA-allele-positive subsets. Co-occurrence clustering excluded repertoires with fewer than 30,000 or more than 120,000 public chains, plus five with anomalous nucleotide sharing. TCRdb mirrors the immuneACCESS table, restricted to in-frame sequences. Some clones are absent from its copies; in checked studies, under half trace to an unresolved V gene, and the reason for the others is unknown. The V and J calls and clone size are taken from that table; D and trimming were inferred from the DNA. A total of around 150,000 clones appear in this sample, 64% of them only once. Clones ranked in the top ten supply around 2.5% of the sample.

Input material: PBMCs. The chain is encoded by TRBV21-1 joined to TRBJ1-2; the listed D gene, TRBD1, was not tested against the DNA. TRBV21-1 constitutes a pseudogene. This clonotype was obtained from a woman aged 40 to 49 in good health and CMV-seronegative. In nucleotides, the sequence is TGTGCCAGCCCATCGTGGGCAGGGAACGGCTATGGCTACACCTTC. Its amino acids are CASPSWAGNGYGYTF.